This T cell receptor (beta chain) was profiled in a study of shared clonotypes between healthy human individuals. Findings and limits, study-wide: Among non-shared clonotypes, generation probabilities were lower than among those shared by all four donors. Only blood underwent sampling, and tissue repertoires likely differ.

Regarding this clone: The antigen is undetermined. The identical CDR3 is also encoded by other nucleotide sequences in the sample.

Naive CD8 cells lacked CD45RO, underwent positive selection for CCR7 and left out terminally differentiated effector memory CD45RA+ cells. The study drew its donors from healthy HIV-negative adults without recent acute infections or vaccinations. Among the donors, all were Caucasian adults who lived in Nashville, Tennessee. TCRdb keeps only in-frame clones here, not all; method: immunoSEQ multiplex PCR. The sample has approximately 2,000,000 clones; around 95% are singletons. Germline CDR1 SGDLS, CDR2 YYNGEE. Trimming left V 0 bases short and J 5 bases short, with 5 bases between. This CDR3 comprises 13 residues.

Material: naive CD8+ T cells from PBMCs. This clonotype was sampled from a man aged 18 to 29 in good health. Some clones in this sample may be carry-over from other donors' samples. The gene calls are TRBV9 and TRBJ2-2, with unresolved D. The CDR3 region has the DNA TGTGCCAGCAGCGTAGCTAGAACCGGGGAGCTGTTTTTT. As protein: CASSVARTGELFF.